One sample yielded the 23 T cell receptor beta chains listed below, sequenced in a study of spatial heterogeneity in lung cancer. Study-wide results and limits: The study found that expanded intratumoral alpha and beta TCR counts tracked tumor mutation counts.

The sample's time point: sample taken at primary tumor resection. TCRdb itself ran the 5' RACE reads through MiXCR, one entry per CDR3 protein. The repertoire consists of 12,000 to 15,000 distinct CDR3 sequences, with about 7% occurring once and the leading ten covering around 10%. Antigens of these TCRs are unknown. The sample consisted of lung tumor tissue, taken at surgery. These receptors were obtained from a male donor with early-stage non-small cell lung cancer.

This clonotype was counted between two and nine times. The V and J genes are TRBV18 and TRBJ2-3; a weak D match, TRBD2 (5 bases). V was pared by 6 bases and J by 0 bases, with 13 bases between. CDR3 length: 15 residues. CDR1 and CDR2 (germline): KGHSH, LQKENI. As DNA, the CDR3 is TGTGCCAGCTCCCTGGACTTAACTAGCACAGATACGCAGTATTTT. As protein: CASSLDLTSTDTQYF.

By share of the sample, this clonotype is medium-sized (0.01 to 0.1%). The V gene is TRBV2, the J gene TRBJ1-1; D uncertain. The CDR3 spans 12 residues. Deletions cut 4 bases from V and 2 bases from J, with 5 bases between. Germline CDR1 and CDR2: SNHLY and FYNNEI. This CDR3 is CASSVGNTEAFF. The CDR3 coding sequence is TGTGCCAGCAGTGTGGGAAACACTGAAGCTTTCTTT.

The sample holds many counts of this clonotype. The V gene is TRBV6-6, the J gene TRBJ1-3; D is uncertain. Germline loops: CDR1 MNHNY, CDR2 SVGAGI (reference sequence). The CDR3 spans 17 residues. V lost 7 bases, J lost 2 bases, and 21 bases lay in between. CDR3 protein: CASTRFRSQSAGNTIYF. DNA for the CDR3: TGTGCCAGCACTAGGTTTCGCAGTCAGAGCGCTGGAAACACCATATATTTT.

The chain is built from TRBV2 and TRBJ1-5; no reliable D call. Germline loops: CDR1 SNHLY, CDR2 FYNNEI. The CDR3 sequence is 14 residues long. V shed 3 bases and J shed 2 bases, with 8 bases lying between them. CDR3 nucleotides: TGTGCCAGCAGTGATTGGGCGCGCAATCAGCCCCAGCATTTT. Residues: CASSDWARNQPQHF.

This clonotype was counted ten times or more. V and J are TRBV6-5 and TRBJ2-5; D unclear. The CDR3 covers 13 residues. V lost 2 bases and J 1 base, leaving 5 bases between the germline ends. Germline V gives CDR1 MNHEY, CDR2 SVGAGI. In DNA, the CDR3 is TGTGCCAGCAGTTACCGAGTCCAAGAGACCCAGTACTTC. Translating it yields CASSYRVQETQYF.

In this sample, this clonotype is medium-sized. The rearrangement links TRBV7-8 to TRBJ1-2; TRBD1 is a possible D gene (5 bases). Trimming pared 6 bases from V and 7 bases from J, leaving 15 bases between. Germline CDR1 SGHVS, CDR2 FQNEAQ. The CDR3 sequence is 13 residues long. CDR3 protein: CASSPGPSGGYTF. In DNA, the CDR3 is TGTGCCAGCAGTCCGGGACCCTCCGGTGGCTACACCTTC. The variable domain in full, with the rest retrieved from reference TRBV7-8 and TRBJ1-2, is GAGVSQSPRYKVAKRGQDVALRCDPISGHVSLFWYQQALGQGPEFLTYFQNEAQLDKSGLPSDRFFAERPEGSVSTLKIQRTQQEDSAVYLCASSPGPSGGYTFGSGTRLTVV.

This chain joins TRBV6-1 and TRBJ2-5, with 13 bases aligning to TRBD2. The V segment lost 4 bases and the J segment 3 bases; nucleotides outside the gene matches: 5. The CDR3 length is 16 residues. Germline CDR1 reads MNHNS; CDR2 reads SASEGT. The CDR3 coding sequence is TGTGCCAGCAGTGGTTTAACTAGCGGGAGGGAAGAGACCCAGTACTTC. Residues: CASSGLTSGREETQYF.

The rearrangement joins TRBV12-3 or TRBV12-4 to TRBJ2-1, with 7 bases that match TRBD2. V lost 2 bases, J lost 5 bases, and 3 bases stayed unmatched. The CDR3 extends over 14 amino acids. The CDR3: CASSLSAGNNEQFF. In DNA, the CDR3 is TGTGCCAGCAGTTTATCAGCGGGAAACAATGAGCAGTTCTTC.

By sample share, this clonotype is medium-sized. This rearrangement joins TRBV2 to TRBJ1-1, with 7 bases identical to TRBD1. The CDR3 is 11 residues long. The J segment lost 11 bases and the V segment lost 7 bases, leaving 7 bases of the junction unmatched. Germline loops: CDR1 SNHLY, CDR2 FYNNEI. The CDR3 region is CASNRQGGAFF. The CDR3 bases are TGTGCCAGCAATCGACAGGGAGGGGCTTTCTTT.

The chain links TRBV5-5 to TRBJ2-2; TRBD1 might be the D (6 bases). Germline values: CDR1 SGHKS, CDR2 YYEKEE (reference sequence). The CDR3 sequence is 15 residues long. V lost 3 bases and J 2 bases, leaving 11 bases between the germline ends. The CDR3 DNA reads TGTGCCAGCAGCTGGCGACAGGACAACACCGGGGAGCTGTTTTTT. Protein sequence: CASSWRQDNTGELFF.

For this clonotype: Possible read error: a much larger clone is one base away. This chain joins TRBV20-1 and TRBJ2-1; D perhaps matches TRBD2 (6 bases). V gave up 1 base and J gave up 1 base, with 11 bases separating them. In germline, CDR1 is DFQATT, CDR2 SNEGSKA (reference sequence). This CDR3 contains 15 residues. In nucleotides, the CDR3 is TGCAGTGCTAGAGGGGGACGGGAGTCCTACAATGAGCAGTTCTTC. Protein: CSARGGRESYNEQFF.

CDR3 sequence reads: CSVRLAGGPYEQYF. CDR3 DNA: TGCAGCGTCCGGCTAGCGGGAGGTCCCTACGAGCAGTACTTC. The chain is built from TRBV29-1 and TRBJ2-7; 11 nucleotides align to TRBD2. The CDR3 extends over 14 amino acids. Losses at the gene ends were 6 bases for V and 2 bases for J; bases not matched to a gene: 6. Germline CDR1 SQVTM, CDR2 ANQGSEA.

This clonotype is classed as large. The chain couples TRBV2 to TRBJ1-1; D gene uncertain. Germline V CDR1 and CDR2: SNHLY, FYNNEI. The CDR3 loop spans 15 amino acids. Trimming cost V 6 bases and J 1 base, with 15 bases left between them. CDR3 sequence reads: CASSPQAQTNTEAFF. The CDR3 DNA follows: TGTGCCAGCAGCCCCCAAGCGCAGACGAACACTGAAGCTTTCTTT.

This clonotype was recorded at least ten times. J is TRBJ1-1 and V is TRBV12-3 or TRBV12-4, with D possibly matching TRBD1 (5 bases). V was trimmed by 1 base and J by 0 bases, leaving 12 bases between them. The CDR3 runs to 16 residues. The DNA for the CDR3 is TGTGCCAGCAGTTTAGTATCGGGACGTGTGAACACTGAAGCTTTCTTT. It is translated as CASSLVSGRVNTEAFF.

The chain has TRBV7-6 and TRBJ1-1; D uncertain. This CDR3 has 13 residues. Looked up from germline, CDR1 is SGHVS and CDR2 is FNYEAQ. V was clipped by 5 bases and J by 0 bases, with 7 bases between them. CDR3 coding DNA: TGTGCCAGCAGCATACGGGTGAACACTGAAGCTTTCTTT. Translating gives CASSIRVNTEAFF.

This clonotype was seen more than once but under ten times. CDR3 DNA sequence: TGCGCCAGCAGCCAAGAACAGGGCGATCAGCCCCAGCATTTT. Translation: CASSQEQGDQPQHF. The V call is TRBV4-1, the J call TRBJ1-5, with a possible D match to TRBD1 (6 bases). The germline V gene encodes CDR1 MGHRA and CDR2 YSYEKL. The CDR3 sequence is 14 residues long. V was trimmed by 0 bases and J by 5 bases, leaving 8 bases between them.

The chain is built from TRBV5-1 and TRBJ2-3; no clear D. Germline CDR1 is SGHRS and CDR2 is YFSETQ. CDR3 length: 14 residues. V was cut by 1 base and J by 6 bases, with 12 bases left in between. The CDR3 protein is CASSLQLQWDTQYF. CDR3 nucleotide sequence: TGCGCCAGCAGCTTGCAGCTCCAGTGGGATACGCAGTATTTT.

This clonotype appeared many times. In DNA, the CDR3 is TGTGCCAGCAGCCAGGGAGGGACAGGGGGCGGCGAGCAGTACGTC. Encoded protein: CASSQGGTGGGEQYV. This chain joins TRBV3-1 and TRBJ2-7; 12 nucleotides agree with TRBD1. After removal of 3 bases from V and 6 bases from J, the junction contained 6 bases not matched to a gene. The CDR3 covers 15 residues. Germline CDR1 reads LGHDT; CDR2 reads YNNKEL (reference sequence).

This clonotype was picked up many times. The V and J genes are TRBV20-1 and TRBJ2-2; tentatively, D is TRBD2 (6 bases). This CDR3 region has 14 residues. Trimming removed 0 bases from V and 4 bases from J, with 9 bases in between. Germline assignment: CDR1 DFQATT and CDR2 SNEGSKA (reference sequence). The DNA of the CDR3 is TGCAGTGCTAGAGATGGGGGGAGCACCGGGGAGCTGTTTTTT. It yields the protein CSARDGGSTGELFF.

This clonotype showed up many times. This chain connects TRBV12-3 or TRBV12-4 to TRBJ1-2; no reliable D call. V lost 1 base to trimming and J lost 5 bases, with 14 bases between them. This CDR3 has 15 residues. The CDR3 spells CASSLGVSERYGYTF. As DNA, the CDR3 is TGTGCCAGCAGTTTAGGAGTATCTGAGCGATATGGCTACACCTTC.

This clonotype was seen ten or more times. The V gene is TRBV2, the J gene TRBJ1-1, with D possibly matching TRBD1 (5 bases). Trimming pared 4 bases from V and 1 base from J, leaving 7 bases between. Germline loops: CDR1 SNHLY, CDR2 FYNNEI. The CDR3 length is 13 residues. In DNA form, the CDR3 reads TGTGCCAGCAGTGTACAGGCGAACACTGAAGCTTTCTTT. Protein: CASSVQANTEAFF.

This clonotype was observed at least ten times. The chain couples TRBV7-2 to TRBJ2-7; D perhaps matches TRBD1 (5 bases). Germline CDR1 reads SGHTA; CDR2 reads FQGNSA. CDR3 size: 14 residues. V was pared by 1 base and J by 7 bases, with 14 bases between. The CDR3 region has the DNA TGTGCCAGCAGCTTAGTGGCAGGAAAGGGGGAGCAGTACTTC. Residues: CASSLVAGKGEQYF.

The table lists this clonotype with many counts. The CDR3 DNA is TGCGCCAGCAGCCTAGGATGGAAAAGTACTGAAGCTTTCTTT. Translation: CASSLGWKSTEAFF. This chain connects TRBV4-3 to TRBJ1-1, with D uncertain. The CDR3 extends over 14 amino acids. V lost 4 bases to trimming and J lost 5 bases, with 14 bases between them. CDR1 is LGHNA and CDR2 is YSLEER in the germline V gene.